This note documents a single T cell receptor beta chain sequence. Its antigen is unidentified. This PCR relied on a set of 60 Vbeta primers and 13 Jbeta primers. Profiled with immunoSEQ multiplex PCR; TCRdb holds only in-frame clones, not every one. The table has approximately 74,000 clones, less than 80% seen once; the top ten hold approximately 7.3%. CDR3 length: 16 residues. In germline, CDR1 is LGHNA, CDR2 YNFKEQ. The V end was cut by 1 base, the J end by 2 bases, with 13 bases between. This sample was included in a study of cytomegalovirus exposure and HLA in healthy donors. Overall study: An earlier analysis found under 130 million unique TCR beta sequences from 150 million to 200 million T cells. Points from the study as a whole: A cluster of highly shared sequence variants was likely a sequencing artifact. The productive fraction for most TCR beta V segments was about 87% or about 30% in an earlier analysis. A later analysis showed TCR association rates differing by HLA locus, peaking at DRB1 and lowest at HLA-C.

The sample taken for sequencing was PBMCs. This sequence joins TRBV4-2 and TRBJ2-3; maybe TRBD1 (6 bases). The clonotype comes from a woman in her 40s in good health and CMV-seronegative. In DNA, the CDR3 is TGTGCCAGCAGCCAAGGTGTGGGACAAAACACAGATACGCAGTATTTT. Its protein is CASSQGVGQNTDTQYF.